This TCR beta chain came from a study of cytomegalovirus exposure and HLA in healthy donors. Turning to this clone: As yet, its antigen is unknown.

Per the germline V gene, CDR1 is MDHEN and CDR2 is SYDVKM. The CDR3 contains 14 residues. V dropped 7 bases and J dropped 4; count of bases not matched to a gene: 9. It was with 60 Vbeta and 13 Jbeta primers that the PCR ran. Profiling relied on immunoSEQ multiplex PCR, and the TCRdb table lists in-frame clones only, not all of them. The table lists fewer than 85,000 clones, over 70% of them singletons. Regarding the study as a whole: Using the classifier, cytomegalovirus status was reportedly diagnosed with high specificity and sensitivity. There were reportedly fewer N-insertions in an Asian-associated ancestry cluster than the approximately 670-donor mean, in a later analysis. The study listed roughly 150 cytomegalovirus-associated TCR beta chains. As a later analysis showed, a missense DCLRE1C variant was linked to trimming of TCR beta V- and J-genes.

Sequenced input: PBMCs. The V gene is TRBV28, the J gene TRBJ2-7; 8 nucleotides agree with TRBD1. This clonotype was sampled from a male donor in good health and CMV-seropositive. Here the CDR3 reads CASTVNRGSYEQYF. DNA for the CDR3: TGTGCCAGCACCGTAAACAGGGGGTCATACGAGCAGTACTTC.